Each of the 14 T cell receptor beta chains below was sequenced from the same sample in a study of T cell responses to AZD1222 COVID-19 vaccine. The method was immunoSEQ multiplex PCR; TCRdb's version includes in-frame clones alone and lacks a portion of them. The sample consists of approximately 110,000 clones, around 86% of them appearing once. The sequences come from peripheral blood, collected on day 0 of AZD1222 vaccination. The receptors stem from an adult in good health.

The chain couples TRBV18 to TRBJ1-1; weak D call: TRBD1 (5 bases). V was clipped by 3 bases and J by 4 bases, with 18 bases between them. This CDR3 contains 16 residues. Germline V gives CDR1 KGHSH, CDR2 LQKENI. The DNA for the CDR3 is TGTGCCAGCTCACCGACTTTTCTTGACAGCTCCACTGAAGCTTTCTTT. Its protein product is CASSPTFLDSSTEAFF. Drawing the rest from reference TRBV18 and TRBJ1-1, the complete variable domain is NAGVMQNPRHLVRRRGQEARLRCSPMKGHSHVYWYRQLPEEGLKFMVYLQKENIIDESGMPKERFSAEFPKEGPSILRIQQVVRGDSAAYFCASSPTFLDSSTEAFFGQGTRLTVV.

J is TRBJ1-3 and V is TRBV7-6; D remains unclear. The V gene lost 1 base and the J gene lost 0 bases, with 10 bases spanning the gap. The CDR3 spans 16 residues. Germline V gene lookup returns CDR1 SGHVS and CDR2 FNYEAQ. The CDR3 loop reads CASSLGTASSGNTIYF. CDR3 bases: TGTGCCAGCAGCTTAGGGACGGCTAGCTCTGGAAACACCATATATTTT.

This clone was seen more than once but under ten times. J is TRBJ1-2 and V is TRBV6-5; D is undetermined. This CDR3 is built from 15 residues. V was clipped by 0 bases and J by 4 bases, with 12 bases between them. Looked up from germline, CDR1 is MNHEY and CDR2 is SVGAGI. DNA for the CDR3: TGTGCCAGCAGTTACTCGTCGGGAAGCGGCTATGGCTACACCTTC. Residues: CASSYSSGSGYGYTF.

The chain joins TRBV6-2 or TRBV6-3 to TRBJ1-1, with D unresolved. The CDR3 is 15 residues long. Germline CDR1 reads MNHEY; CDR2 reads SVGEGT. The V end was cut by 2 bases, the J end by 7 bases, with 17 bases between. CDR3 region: CASSYHGIPVYEAFF. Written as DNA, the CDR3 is TGTGCCAGCAGTTACCACGGGATACCGGTCTATGAAGCTTTCTTT.

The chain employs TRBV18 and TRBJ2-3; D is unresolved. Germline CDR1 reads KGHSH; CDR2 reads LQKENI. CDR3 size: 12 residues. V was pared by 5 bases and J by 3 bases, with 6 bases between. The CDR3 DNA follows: TGTGCCAGCTCATGGCTAACAGATACGCAGTATTTT. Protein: CASSWLTDTQYF.

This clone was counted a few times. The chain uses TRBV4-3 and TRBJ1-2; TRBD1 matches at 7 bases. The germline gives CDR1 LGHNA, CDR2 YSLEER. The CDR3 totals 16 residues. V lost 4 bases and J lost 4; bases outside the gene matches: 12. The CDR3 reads CASSPGDGQARYGYTF. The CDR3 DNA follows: TGCGCCAGCAGCCCCGGGGACGGACAGGCGCGCTATGGCTACACCTTC.

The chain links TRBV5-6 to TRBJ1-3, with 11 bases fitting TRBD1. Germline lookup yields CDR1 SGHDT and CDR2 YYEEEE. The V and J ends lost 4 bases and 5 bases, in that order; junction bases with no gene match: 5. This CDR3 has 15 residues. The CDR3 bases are TGTGCCAGCAGCCTTGGACAGGGGGCTCGAAACACCATATATTTT. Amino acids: CASSLGQGARNTIYF.

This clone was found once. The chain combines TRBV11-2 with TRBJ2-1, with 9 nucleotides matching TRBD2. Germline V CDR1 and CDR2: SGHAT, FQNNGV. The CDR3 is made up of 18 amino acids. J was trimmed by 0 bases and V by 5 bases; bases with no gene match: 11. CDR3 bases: TGTGCCAGCAGCCATCCTGCGGTAGCGGGGGCCTCCTACAATGAGCAGTTCTTC. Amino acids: CASSHPAVAGASYNEQFF.

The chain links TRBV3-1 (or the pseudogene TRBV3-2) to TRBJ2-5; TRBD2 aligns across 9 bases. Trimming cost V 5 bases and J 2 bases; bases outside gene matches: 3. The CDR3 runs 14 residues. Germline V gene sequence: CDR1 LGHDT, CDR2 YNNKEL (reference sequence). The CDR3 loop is CASSGAGGQETQYF. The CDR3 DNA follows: TGTGCCAGCAGCGGGGCGGGGGGGCAAGAGACCCAGTACTTC.

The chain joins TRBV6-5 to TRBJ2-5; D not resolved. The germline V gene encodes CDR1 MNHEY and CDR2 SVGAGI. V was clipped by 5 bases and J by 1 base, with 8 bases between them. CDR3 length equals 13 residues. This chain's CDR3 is CASSPPGQETQYF. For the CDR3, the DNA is TGTGCCAGCAGTCCCCCAGGCCAAGAGACCCAGTACTTC.

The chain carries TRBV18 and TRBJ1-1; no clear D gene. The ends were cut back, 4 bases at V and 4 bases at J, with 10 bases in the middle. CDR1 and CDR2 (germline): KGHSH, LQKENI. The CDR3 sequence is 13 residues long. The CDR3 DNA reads TGTGCCAGCTCACGTTTCGAAGGCACTGAAGCTTTCTTT. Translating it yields CASSRFEGTEAFF. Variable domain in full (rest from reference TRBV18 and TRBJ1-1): NAGVMQNPRHLVRRRGQEARLRCSPMKGHSHVYWYRQLPEEGLKFMVYLQKENIIDESGMPKERFSAEFPKEGPSILRIQQVVRGDSAAYFCASSRFEGTEAFFGQGTRLTVV.

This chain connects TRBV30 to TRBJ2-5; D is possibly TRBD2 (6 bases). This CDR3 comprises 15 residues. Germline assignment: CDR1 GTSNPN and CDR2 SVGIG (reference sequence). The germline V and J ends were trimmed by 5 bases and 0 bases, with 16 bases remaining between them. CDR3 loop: CAWGRNGGYQETQYF. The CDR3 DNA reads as TGTGCCTGGGGCCGGAATGGAGGGTACCAAGAGACCCAGTACTTC.

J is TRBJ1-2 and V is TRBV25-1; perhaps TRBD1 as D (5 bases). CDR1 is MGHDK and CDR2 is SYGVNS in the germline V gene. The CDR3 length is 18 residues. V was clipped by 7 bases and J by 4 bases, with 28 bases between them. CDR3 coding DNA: TGTGCCAGCATCGTCGGCGGGCAGGGTGTTCGGCTTAGCTATGGCTACACCTTC. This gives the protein CASIVGGQGVRLSYGYTF.

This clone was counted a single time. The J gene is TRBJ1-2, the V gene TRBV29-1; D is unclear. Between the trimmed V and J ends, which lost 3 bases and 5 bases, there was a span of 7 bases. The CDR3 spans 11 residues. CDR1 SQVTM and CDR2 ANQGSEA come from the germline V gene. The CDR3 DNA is TGCAGCGTTGATGGTGGGTATGGCTACACCTTC. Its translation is CSVDGGYGYTF.